This TCR beta chain was documented in a study of T cell repertoires in cytomegalovirus infection. Per the germline V gene, CDR1 is MNHEY and CDR2 is SMNVEV (reference sequence). This CDR3 is built from 15 residues. The V gene end was trimmed by 5 bases and the J gene end by 0 bases; junction bases not matched to a gene: 3. This clonotype was seen a few times. What it recognizes is unknown. Each CDR3 protein is one row after TCRdb ran MiXCR on the reads. The data show approximately 260,000 distinct CDR3 sequences, approximately 22% seen once. Sequenced here: cultured PBMCs, sampled from culture after CMV antigen stimulation. The TCR sequence derives from a human donor in good health (CMV status not recorded). Some clones in this sample may be carry-over from other donors' samples. The chain joins TRBV27 to TRBJ2-2; TRBD2 aligns across 7 bases. Here the CDR3 reads CASSILAANTGELFF. Here the CDR3 DNA reads TGTGCCAGCAGTATCCTAGCGGCGAACACCGGGGAGCTGTTTTTT.